This TCR beta chain is from a study of beta chain features in type 1 diabetes. About this clone: The antigen is not known.

The CDR3 spans 16 residues. In germline, CDR1 is SGDLS, CDR2 YYNGEE. V shed 0 bases and J shed 4 bases, with 16 bases lying between them. A sort by CD45RO/CCR7/CD25/CD127/CD95/CD27 yielded CD4+ naive, central memory, regulatory and stem cell-like memory cells. Purity exceeding 98% was reached by all sorted populations. The entirety of the isolated RNA underwent reverse transcription, so expressed TCRB transcripts were sequenced. This table comes from immunoSEQ multiplex PCR, and its TCRdb copy is limited to in-frame clones, with some not included. The table has approximately 240,000 clones, 16% seen once. Study-level points and caveats: Junctions at VDJ sites from type 1 diabetes patients had fewer insertions and more deletions. TCRB CDR3s from Type 1 diabetes patients were moderately but significantly shorter in all four CD4+ subsets.

The sequence came from a young man with type 1 diabetes. Sample: naive CD4+ T cells from blood. The chain employs TRBV9 and TRBJ2-5, with D unclear. The CDR3 here is CASSVGAGGFPETQYF. DNA of the CDR3: TGTGCCAGCAGCGTAGGCGCCGGCGGATTCCCAGAGACCCAGTACTTC.